The 17 T cell receptor beta chains below all came from one sample that was sequenced in a study of blood T cell repertoires in COVID-19. Libraries were prepared by immunoSEQ multiplex PCR; TCRdb keeps only in-frame clonotypes and omits some of them. The data hold 150,000 or so clones, with more than 75% observed a single time. The material sequenced was PBMCs or T cells enriched from blood (not recorded which). These receptors originate from a middle-aged man who had recovered from COVID-19.

Of note for this clone: Additional DNA sequences in this sample encode the identical CDR3. This rearrangement joins TRBV5-1 to TRBJ1-5, with D perhaps TRBD1 (6 bases). The germline V gene has CDR1 SGHRS and CDR2 YFSETQ. The CDR3 has 15 amino acids. V was trimmed by 0 bases and J by 5 bases, leaving 12 bases between them. The chain's CDR3 is CASSLAGTLDQPQHF. In nucleotides, the CDR3 is TGCGCCAGCAGCTTGGCCGGGACACTAGATCAGCCCCAGCATTTT.

The V and J genes are TRBV2 and TRBJ1-5; 7 bases line up with TRBD1. V lost 7 bases to trimming and J lost 7 bases; unmatched junction nucleotides: 7. CDR3 length: 13 amino acids. CDR1 and CDR2 (germline): SNHLY, FYNNEI. The CDR3 DNA is TGTGCCAGCATGGGGGGACAGTTGCAGCCCCAGCATTTT. It yields the protein CASMGGQLQPQHF.

Only a few counts were recorded for this clone. This chain uses TRBV12-3 or TRBV12-4 with TRBJ1-2; possibly TRBD1 for D (5 bases). CDR3 length: 13 amino acids. The V end was cut by 3 bases, the J end by 8 bases, with 13 bases between. DNA of the CDR3: TGTGCCAGCAGTTTCTTCCAGGGCCAAGGCTACACCTTC. Protein sequence: CASSFFQGQGYTF.

The rearrangement joins TRBV11-3 to TRBJ2-1; D is possibly TRBD1 (5 bases). The V end was cut by 5 bases, the J end by 0 bases, with 8 bases between. This CDR3 has 14 residues. Germline lookup yields CDR1 SGHNT and CDR2 YENEEA. The CDR3, as DNA: TGTGCCAGCAGCGTTGACAGCTCCTACAATGAGCAGTTCTTC. Protein product: CASSVDSSYNEQFF.

The chain uses TRBV29-1 and TRBJ1-1; D might be TRBD1 (5 bases). The CDR3 is 13 amino acids. The germline V gene encodes CDR1 SQVTM and CDR2 ANQGSEA. Trimming shortened V by 6 bases and J by 4 bases, and 15 bases separated the two germline ends. DNA for the CDR3: TGCAGCGTCTCGTCGGAACAGGTCACTGAAGCTTTCTTT. This gives the protein CSVSSEQVTEAFF.

CDR3 in DNA: TGCGCCAGCAGTGATAACGGAGGAGATACGCAGTATTTT. It yields the protein CASSDNGGDTQYF. The chain is built from TRBV10-2 and TRBJ2-3; TRBD2 is a possible D gene (5 bases). V was clipped by 3 bases and J by 5 bases, with 9 bases between them. Germline V CDR1 and CDR2: WSHSY, SAAADI. This CDR3 region has 13 residues.

The chain is built from TRBV11-3 and TRBJ1-1; unclear D gene. Trimming cost V 3 bases and J 3 bases, with 5 bases left between them. There are 12 residues in the CDR3. CDR1 is SGHNT and CDR2 is YENEEA in the germline V gene. As DNA, the CDR3 is TGTGCCAGCAGCTTTTCGGACACTGAAGCTTTCTTT. Its translation: CASSFSDTEAFF.

As DNA, the CDR3 is TGCAGCGTTGAAGAGCGGGGGGGGAATACAGGGTCAGCCTATGGCTACACCTTC. Protein: CSVEERGGNTGSAYGYTF. The chain uses TRBV29-1 and TRBJ1-2, with D perhaps TRBD1 (6 bases). CDR1 and CDR2 from the germline V gene are SQVTM and ANQGSEA. Trimming took 0 bases from V and 4 from J, leaving 24 bases between them. The CDR3 spans 18 residues.

The gene calls are TRBV19 and TRBJ1-6; 8 positions match TRBD1. Losses at the gene ends were 7 bases for V and 9 bases for J; bases not matched to a gene: 11. This CDR3 is built from 15 residues. Germline assignment: CDR1 LNHDA and CDR2 SQIVND (reference sequence). CDR3 residues: CASTIRTGYGSPLHF. CDR3 sequence (DNA): TGTGCCAGTACCATTCGGACAGGGTATGGTTCACCCCTCCACTTT.

The chain uses TRBV5-1 and TRBJ2-1, with D perhaps matching TRBD2 (5 bases). This CDR3 region has 15 residues. Trimming took 6 bases from V and 7 from J, leaving 20 bases between them. The V gene's germline CDR1 is SGHRS and CDR2 YFSETQ. CDR3 DNA: TGCGCCAGCAAATCGCCCCGCGCGGGTATTAATGAGCAGTTCTTC. It specifies CASKSPRAGINEQFF. The full variable domain, its missing parts supplied by reference TRBV5-1 and TRBJ2-1, is KAGVTQTPRYLIKTRGQQVTLSCSPISGHRSVSWYQQTPGQGLQFLFEYFSETQRNKGNFPGRFSGRQFSNSRSEMNVSTLELGDSALYLCASKSPRAGINEQFFGPGTRLTVL.

About this clone itself: The identical CDR3 is also encoded by other nucleotide sequences in the sample. This chain joins TRBV11-2 and TRBJ2-2, with 11 bases identical to TRBD2. Trimming at V came to 5 bases and at J to 4 bases, leaving 9 bases not matched to a gene. The CDR3 length is 17 residues. Germline CDR1 and CDR2: SGHAT and FQNNGV. CDR3 sequence: CASSPLAGGLGTGELFF. Here the CDR3 DNA reads TGTGCCAGCAGCCCCTTAGCGGGGGGGCTCGGCACCGGGGAGCTGTTTTTT.

V and J are TRBV30 and TRBJ1-2; D is ambiguous. Trimming stripped 5 bases from V and 2 bases from J, with 6 bases between. The CDR3 extends over 11 amino acids. Germline values: CDR1 GTSNPN, CDR2 SVGIG (reference sequence). The DNA of the CDR3 is TGTGCCTGGCACCTAAACTATGGCTACACCTTC. It codes for CAWHLNYGYTF.

The rearrangement links TRBV5-8 to TRBJ2-7; tentative D call: TRBD2 (5 bases). This CDR3 has 14 amino acids. Per germline, CDR1 SGHTS and CDR2 YDEGEE. V was cut by 5 bases and J by 4 bases, with 16 bases left in between. The CDR3 is CASRLEDGSYEQYF. The CDR3 DNA sequence: TGTGCCAGCAGACTAGAGGACGGCTCGTACGAGCAGTACTTC.

The chain uses TRBV29-1 and TRBJ1-2, with 7 nucleotides matching TRBD1. The CDR3 length is 13 residues. With 5 bases clipped from V and 4 bases from J, the junction kept 7 bases outside the gene matches. Germline loops: CDR1 SQVTM, CDR2 ANQGSEA. CDR3 residues: CSVSGTEVYGYTF. In nucleotides, the CDR3 is TGCAGCGTTTCCGGGACAGAAGTCTATGGCTACACCTTC.

V gene TRBV23-1 combines with J gene TRBJ2-7; TRBD1 matches at 9 bases. TRBV23-1 counts as an open reading frame of uncertain function. The CDR3 loop spans 18 amino acids. V dropped 7 bases and J dropped 6; count of bases not matched to a gene: 22. The CDR3 DNA sequence: TGCGCCAGCAAGCGCCAGGGATCAAGGGAGAGGGACAGGGTCGAGCAGTACGTC. It encodes CASKRQGSRERDRVEQYV.

This clone was detected once. The chain uses TRBV7-6 and TRBJ2-7; D possibly corresponds to TRBD1 (5 bases). Germline CDR1 is SGHVS and CDR2 is FNYEAQ. V was shortened by 5 bases and J by 2 bases, with 19 bases between the two germline ends. The CDR3 runs to 16 residues. The CDR3 spells CASSLKSTGETYEQYF. DNA of the CDR3: TGTGCCAGCAGCCTGAAATCTACAGGCGAAACCTACGAGCAGTACTTC.

The chain uses TRBV19 and TRBJ1-2; 9 bases map to TRBD1. CDR1 and CDR2 (germline): LNHDA, SQIVND (reference sequence). This CDR3 region has 14 residues. J lost 8 bases, V lost 6 bases, and 10 bases had no gene match. DNA of the CDR3: TGTGCCAGTAGACCTCGGACAGGGGCAATGGGCTACACCTTC. Protein sequence: CASRPRTGAMGYTF.